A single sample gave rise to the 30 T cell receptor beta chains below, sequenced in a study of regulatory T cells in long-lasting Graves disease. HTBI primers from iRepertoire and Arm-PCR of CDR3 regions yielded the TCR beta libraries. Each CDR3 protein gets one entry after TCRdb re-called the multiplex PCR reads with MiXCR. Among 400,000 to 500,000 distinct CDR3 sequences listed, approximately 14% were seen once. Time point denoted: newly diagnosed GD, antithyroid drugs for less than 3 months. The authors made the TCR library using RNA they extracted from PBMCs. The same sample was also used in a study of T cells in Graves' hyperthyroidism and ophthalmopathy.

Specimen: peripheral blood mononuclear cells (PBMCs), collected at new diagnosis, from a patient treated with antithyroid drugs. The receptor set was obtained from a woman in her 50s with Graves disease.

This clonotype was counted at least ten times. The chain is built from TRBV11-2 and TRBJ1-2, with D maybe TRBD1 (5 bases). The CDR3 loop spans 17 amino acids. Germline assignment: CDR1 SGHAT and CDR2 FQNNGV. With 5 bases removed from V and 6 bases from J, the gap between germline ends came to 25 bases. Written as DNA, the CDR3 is TGTGCCAGCAGCGGGGCGGGGCAGGCCAAGGCCTGGAATGGCTACACCTTC. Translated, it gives CASSGAGQAKAWNGYTF.

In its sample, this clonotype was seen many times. The CDR3: CASMRAQIDTQYF. The DNA of the CDR3 is TGTGCCAGCATGAGGGCGCAAATAGATACGCAGTATTTT. The chain uses TRBV28 and TRBJ2-3; the D gene is possibly TRBD2 (5 bases). V lost 7 bases, J lost 5 bases, and 13 bases lay in between. CDR1 is MDHEN, CDR2 SYDVKM, per germline. The CDR3 extends over 13 amino acids.

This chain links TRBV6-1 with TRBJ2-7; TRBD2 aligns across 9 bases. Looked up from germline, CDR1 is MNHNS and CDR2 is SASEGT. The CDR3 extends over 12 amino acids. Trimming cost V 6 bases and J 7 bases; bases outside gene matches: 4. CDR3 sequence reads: CASSLAGQEQYF. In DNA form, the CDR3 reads TGTGCCAGCAGCCTAGCGGGGCAGGAGCAGTACTTC.

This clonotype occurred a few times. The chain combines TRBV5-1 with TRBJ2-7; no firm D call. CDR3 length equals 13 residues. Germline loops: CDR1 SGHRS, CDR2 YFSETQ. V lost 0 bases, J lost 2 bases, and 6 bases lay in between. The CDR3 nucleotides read TGCGCCAGCAGCTTGGAGGGTACCTACGAGCAGTACTTC. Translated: CASSLEGTYEQYF. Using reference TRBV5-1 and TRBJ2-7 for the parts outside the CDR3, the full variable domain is KAGVTQTPRYLIKTRGQQVTLSCSPISGHRSVSWYQQTPGQGLQFLFEYFSETQRNKGNFPGRFSGRQFSNSRSEMNVSTLELGDSALYLCASSLEGTYEQYFGPGTRLTVT.

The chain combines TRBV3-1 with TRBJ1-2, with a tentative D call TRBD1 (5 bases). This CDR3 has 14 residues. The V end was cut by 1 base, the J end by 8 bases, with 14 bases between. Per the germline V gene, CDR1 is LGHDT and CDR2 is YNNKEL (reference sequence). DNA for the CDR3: TGTGCCAGCAGCCAAGGAACAGGACTAGGGGGCTACACCTTC. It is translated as CASSQGTGLGGYTF.

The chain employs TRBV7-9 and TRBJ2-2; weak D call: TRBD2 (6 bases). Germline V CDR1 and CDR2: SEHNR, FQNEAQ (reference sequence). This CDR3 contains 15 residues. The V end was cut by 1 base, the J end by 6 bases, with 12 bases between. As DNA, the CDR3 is TGTGCCAGCAGCTTAGTTGCCGGGACTGCCGGGGAGCTGTTTTTT. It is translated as CASSLVAGTAGELFF.

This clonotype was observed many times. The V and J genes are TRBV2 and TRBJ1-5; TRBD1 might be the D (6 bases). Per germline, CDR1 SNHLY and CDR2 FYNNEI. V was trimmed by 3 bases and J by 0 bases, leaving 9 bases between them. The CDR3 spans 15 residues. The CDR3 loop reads CASSDQGHSNQPQHF. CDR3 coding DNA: TGTGCCAGCAGTGACCAGGGACATAGCAATCAGCCCCAGCATTTT.

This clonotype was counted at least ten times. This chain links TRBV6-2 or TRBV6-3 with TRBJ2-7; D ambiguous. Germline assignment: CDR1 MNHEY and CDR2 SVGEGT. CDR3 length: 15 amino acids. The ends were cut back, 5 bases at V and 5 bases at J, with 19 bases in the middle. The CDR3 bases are TGTGCCAGCAGTGCCATGACTCCTACTTTAAACGAGCAGTACTTC. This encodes CASSAMTPTLNEQYF.

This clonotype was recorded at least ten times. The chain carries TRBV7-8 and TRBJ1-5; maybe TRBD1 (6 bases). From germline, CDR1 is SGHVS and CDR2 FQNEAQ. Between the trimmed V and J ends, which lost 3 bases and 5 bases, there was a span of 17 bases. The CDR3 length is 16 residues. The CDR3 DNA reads TGTGCCAGCAGCTTTGTGGGGGGCCTTATGGATCAGCCCCAGCATTTT. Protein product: CASSFVGGLMDQPQHF.

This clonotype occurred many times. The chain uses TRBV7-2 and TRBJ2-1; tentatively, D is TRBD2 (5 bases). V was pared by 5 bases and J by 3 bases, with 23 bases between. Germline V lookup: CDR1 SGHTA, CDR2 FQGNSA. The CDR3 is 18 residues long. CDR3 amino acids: CASSTSPRTGKIYNEQFF. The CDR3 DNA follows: TGTGCCAGCAGCACTTCTCCCCGGACCGGGAAGATCTACAATGAGCAGTTCTTC.

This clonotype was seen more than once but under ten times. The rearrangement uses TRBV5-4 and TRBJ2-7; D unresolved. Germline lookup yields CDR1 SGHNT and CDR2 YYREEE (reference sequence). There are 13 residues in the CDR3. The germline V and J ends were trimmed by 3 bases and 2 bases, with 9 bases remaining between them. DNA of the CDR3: TGTGCCAGCAGCTCCCAACCCACCTACGAGCAGTACTTC. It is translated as CASSSQPTYEQYF.

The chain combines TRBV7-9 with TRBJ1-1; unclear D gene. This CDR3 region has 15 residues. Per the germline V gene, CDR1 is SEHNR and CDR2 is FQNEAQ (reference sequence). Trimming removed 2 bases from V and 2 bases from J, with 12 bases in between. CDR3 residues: CASSLLADKNTEAFF. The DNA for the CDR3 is TGTGCCAGCAGCTTACTGGCGGATAAAAACACTGAAGCTTTCTTT.

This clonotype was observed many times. CDR3 nucleotide sequence: TGTGCCAGCAGAGGGGGGACGGGACAAGGGACCCCAGATACGCAGTATTTT. Its protein is CASRGGTGQGTPDTQYF. The V and J genes are TRBV2 and TRBJ2-3, with D perhaps TRBD1 or TRBD2 (6 bases each). V was shortened by 6 bases and J by 4 bases, with 23 bases between the two germline ends. This CDR3 region has 17 residues. In germline, CDR1 is SNHLY, CDR2 FYNNEI. The full variable domain, in which reference TRBV2 and TRBJ2-3 provide the parts outside the CDR3, is EPEVTQTPSHQVTQMGQEVILRCVPISNHLYFYWYRQILGQKVEFLVSFYNNEISEKSEIFDDQFSVERPDGSNFTLKIRSTKLEDSAMYFCASRGGTGQGTPDTQYFGPGTRLTVL.

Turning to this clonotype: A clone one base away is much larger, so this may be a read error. The DNA of the CDR3 is TGTGCCAGCAGCTCCCTCAGTCGAAATGAGCAGTTCTTC. As protein: CASSSLSRNEQFF. The rearrangement joins TRBV5-5 to TRBJ2-7, with unresolved D. The tail of the sequence fits TRBJ2-1 better, so the J call may be wrong. Germline CDR1 is SGHKS and CDR2 is YYEKEE (reference sequence). This CDR3 is built from 13 residues.

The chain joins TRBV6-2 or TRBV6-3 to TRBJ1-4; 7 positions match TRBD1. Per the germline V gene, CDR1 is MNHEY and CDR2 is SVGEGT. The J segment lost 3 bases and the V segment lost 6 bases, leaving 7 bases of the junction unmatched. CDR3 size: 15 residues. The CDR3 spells CASSERDRSNEKLFF. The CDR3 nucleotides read TGTGCCAGCAGCGAACGGGACAGATCTAATGAAAAACTGTTTTTT.

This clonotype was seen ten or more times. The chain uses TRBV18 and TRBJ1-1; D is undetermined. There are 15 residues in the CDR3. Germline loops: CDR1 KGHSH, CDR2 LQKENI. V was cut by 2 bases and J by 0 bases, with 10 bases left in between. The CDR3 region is CASSPIPSVNTEAFF. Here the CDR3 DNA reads TGTGCCAGCTCACCAATTCCATCGGTGAACACTGAAGCTTTCTTT.

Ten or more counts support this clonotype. This chain's CDR3 is CASSSLGLAGGPPDTQYF. The CDR3 DNA follows: TGTGCCAGCAGCTCGTTAGGACTAGCGGGAGGGCCCCCAGATACGCAGTATTTT. The chain combines TRBV7-9 with TRBJ2-3; 15 bases are shared with TRBD2. CDR3 length: 18 residues. V dropped 4 bases and J dropped 4; count of bases not matched to a gene: 9. Germline V gene data show CDR1 as SEHNR and CDR2 as FQNEAQ (reference sequence).

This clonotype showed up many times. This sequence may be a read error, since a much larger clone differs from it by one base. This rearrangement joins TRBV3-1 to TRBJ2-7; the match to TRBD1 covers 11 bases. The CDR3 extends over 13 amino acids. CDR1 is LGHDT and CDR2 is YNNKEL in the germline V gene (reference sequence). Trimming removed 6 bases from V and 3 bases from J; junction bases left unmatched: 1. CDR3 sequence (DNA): TGTGCCAGCAGGGGACAGGGGGACTACGAGCAGTACTTC. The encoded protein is CASRGQGDYEQYF.

The CDR3 sequence: CASKGGDHLFFGYTF. The CDR3 DNA sequence: TGTGCCAGTAAGGGGGGCGATCATCTATTCTTTGGCTACACCTTC. The chain links TRBV19 to TRBJ1-2; the D gene is possibly TRBD1 (6 bases). In germline, CDR1 is LNHDA, CDR2 SQIVND (reference sequence). The V and J ends lost 7 bases and 7 bases respectively, with 22 bases between them. The CDR3 extends over 15 amino acids.

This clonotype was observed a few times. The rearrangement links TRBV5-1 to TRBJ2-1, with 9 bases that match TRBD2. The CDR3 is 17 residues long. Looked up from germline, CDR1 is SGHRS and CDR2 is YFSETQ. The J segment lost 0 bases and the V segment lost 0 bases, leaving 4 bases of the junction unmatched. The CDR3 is CASSLEGSGSSYNEQFF. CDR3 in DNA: TGCGCCAGCAGCTTGGAAGGTAGCGGGAGCTCCTACAATGAGCAGTTCTTC.

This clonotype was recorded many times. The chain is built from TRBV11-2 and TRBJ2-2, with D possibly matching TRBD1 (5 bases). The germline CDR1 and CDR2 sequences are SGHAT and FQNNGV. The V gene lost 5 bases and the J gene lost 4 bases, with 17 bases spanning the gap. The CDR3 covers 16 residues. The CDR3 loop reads CASSMQLGHTTGELFF. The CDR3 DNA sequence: TGTGCCAGCAGCATGCAGCTAGGACATACCACCGGGGAGCTGTTTTTT. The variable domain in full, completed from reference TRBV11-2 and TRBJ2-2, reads EAGVAQSPRYKIIEKRQSVAFWCNPISGHATLYWYQQILGQGPKLLIQFQNNGVVDDSQLPKDRFSAERLKGVDSTLKIQPAKLEDSAVYLCASSMQLGHTTGELFFGEGSRLTVL.

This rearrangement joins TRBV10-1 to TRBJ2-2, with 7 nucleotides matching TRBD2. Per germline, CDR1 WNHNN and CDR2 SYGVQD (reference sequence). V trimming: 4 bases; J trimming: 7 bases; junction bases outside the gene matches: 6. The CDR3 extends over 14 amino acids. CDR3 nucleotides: TGCGCCAGCAGTGCTGGGGGGGAACACGGGGAGCTGTTTTTT. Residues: CASSAGGEHGELFF.

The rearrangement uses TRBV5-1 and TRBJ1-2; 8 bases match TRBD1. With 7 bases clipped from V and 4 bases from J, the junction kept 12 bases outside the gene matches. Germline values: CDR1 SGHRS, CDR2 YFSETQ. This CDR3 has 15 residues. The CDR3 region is CASSEVGQDGYGYTF. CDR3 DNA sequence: TGCGCCAGCTCCGAAGTGGGACAGGATGGCTATGGCTACACCTTC.

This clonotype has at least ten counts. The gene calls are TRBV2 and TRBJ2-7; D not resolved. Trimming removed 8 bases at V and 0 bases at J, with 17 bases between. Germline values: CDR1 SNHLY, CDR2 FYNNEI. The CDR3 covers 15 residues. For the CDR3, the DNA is TGTGCCAGCGCGCCGCAGACGGTTAGCTCCTACGAGCAGTACTTC. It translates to CASAPQTVSSYEQYF. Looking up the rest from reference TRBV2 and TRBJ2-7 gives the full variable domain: EPEVTQTPSHQVTQMGQEVILRCVPISNHLYFYWYRQILGQKVEFLVSFYNNEISEKSEIFDDQFSVERPDGSNFTLKIRSTKLEDSAMYFCASAPQTVSSYEQYFGPGTRLTVT.

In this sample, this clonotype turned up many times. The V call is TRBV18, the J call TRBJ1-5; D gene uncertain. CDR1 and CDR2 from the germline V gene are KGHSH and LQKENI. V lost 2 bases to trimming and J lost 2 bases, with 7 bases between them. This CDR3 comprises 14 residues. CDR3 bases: TGTGCCAGCTCACCAGGGTCGGGCAATCAGCCCCAGCATTTT. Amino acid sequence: CASSPGSGNQPQHF.

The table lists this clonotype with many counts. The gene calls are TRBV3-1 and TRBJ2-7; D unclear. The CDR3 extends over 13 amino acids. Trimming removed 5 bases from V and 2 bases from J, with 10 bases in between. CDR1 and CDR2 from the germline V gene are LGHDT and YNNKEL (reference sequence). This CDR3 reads CASSSRATYEQYF. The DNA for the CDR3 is TGTGCCAGCAGCTCTCGGGCTACCTACGAGCAGTACTTC.

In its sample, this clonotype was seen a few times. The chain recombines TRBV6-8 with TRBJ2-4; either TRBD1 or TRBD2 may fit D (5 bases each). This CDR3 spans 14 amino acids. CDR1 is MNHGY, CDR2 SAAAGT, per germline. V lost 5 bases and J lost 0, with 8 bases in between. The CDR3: CASSEGLAKNIQYF. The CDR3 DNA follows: TGTGCCAGCAGTGAGGGGCTAGCCAAAAACATTCAGTACTTC.

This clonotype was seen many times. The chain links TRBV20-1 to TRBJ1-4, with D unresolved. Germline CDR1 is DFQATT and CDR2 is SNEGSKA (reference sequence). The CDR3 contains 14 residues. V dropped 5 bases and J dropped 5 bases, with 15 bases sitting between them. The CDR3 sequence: CSAPRTEFNEKLFF. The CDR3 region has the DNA TGCAGTGCTCCTCGAACAGAATTCAATGAAAAACTGTTTTTT.

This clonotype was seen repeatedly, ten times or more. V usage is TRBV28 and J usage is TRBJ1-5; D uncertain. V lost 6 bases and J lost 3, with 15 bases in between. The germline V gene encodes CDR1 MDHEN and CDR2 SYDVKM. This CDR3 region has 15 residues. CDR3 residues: CASSPTHRANQPQHF. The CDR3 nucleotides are TGTGCCAGCAGCCCTACGCATAGGGCCAATCAGCCCCAGCATTTT.

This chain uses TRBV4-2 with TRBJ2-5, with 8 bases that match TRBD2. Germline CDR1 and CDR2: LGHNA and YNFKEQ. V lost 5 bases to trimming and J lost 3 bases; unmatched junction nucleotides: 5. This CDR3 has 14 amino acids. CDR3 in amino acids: CASSGNGREETQYF. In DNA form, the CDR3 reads TGTGCCAGCAGCGGGAACGGGAGGGAAGAGACCCAGTACTTC.